A single sample gave rise to the 32 T cell receptor beta chains below, sequenced in a study of blood T cell repertoires in COVID-19. The method was immunoSEQ multiplex PCR; TCRdb's version includes in-frame clones alone and lacks a portion of them. The table lists about 310,000 clones, 87% of them singletons. The sequencing sample was made of PBMCs or T cells enriched from blood (not recorded which). The receptor set was obtained from a woman under 30 who had recovered from COVID-19.

The chain links TRBV4-1 to TRBJ2-1; 9 bases fit TRBD2. Trimming cost V 4 bases and J 2 bases; bases outside gene matches: 9. The CDR3 length is 17 residues. Germline CDR1 is MGHRA and CDR2 is YSYEKL. The DNA for the CDR3 is TGCGCCAGCAGCCGAACCCGACTAGCGGAGACCTACAATGAGCAGTTCTTC. Its protein product is CASSRTRLAETYNEQFF.

This clone was counted only a few times. The rearrangement uses TRBV6-5 and TRBJ1-2; TRBD1 is a possible D gene (5 bases). The V and J ends lost 2 bases and 4 bases respectively, with 17 bases between them. CDR3 length equals 16 residues. Germline-derived CDR1 and CDR2 are MNHEY and SVGAGI. The CDR3: CASSYLEGRGSYGYTF. The CDR3 nucleotides read TGTGCCAGCAGTTACCTCGAGGGGCGGGGGAGCTATGGCTACACCTTC.

This chain uses TRBV11-2 with TRBJ1-1, with D perhaps TRBD1 (5 bases). There are 16 residues in the CDR3. Germline lookup yields CDR1 SGHAT and CDR2 FQNNGV. V shed 0 bases and J shed 0 bases, with 11 bases lying between them. The CDR3: CASSLDNPGLNTEAFF. The CDR3 nucleotides read TGTGCCAGCAGCTTAGACAATCCAGGGTTGAACACTGAAGCTTTCTTT. The whole variable domain, remainder taken from reference TRBV11-2 and TRBJ1-1, is EAGVAQSPRYKIIEKRQSVAFWCNPISGHATLYWYQQILGQGPKLLIQFQNNGVVDDSQLPKDRFSAERLKGVDSTLKIQPAKLEDSAVYLCASSLDNPGLNTEAFFGQGTRLTVV.

This chain links TRBV28 with TRBJ1-2; no reliable D call. CDR3 size: 14 residues. V shed 5 bases and J shed 5 bases, with 15 bases lying between them. Germline lookup yields CDR1 MDHEN and CDR2 SYDVKM. CDR3 in amino acids: CASSAAEPPYGYTF. CDR3 coding DNA: TGTGCCAGCAGTGCCGCTGAGCCCCCGTATGGCTACACCTTC.

This chain connects TRBV9 to TRBJ2-1, with 7 bases lining up with TRBD1. The CDR3 is 16 amino acids. CDR1 and CDR2 from the germline V gene are SGDLS and YYNGEE. V shed 3 bases and J 4 bases; nucleotides not matched to a gene: 10. CDR3 in DNA: TGTGCCAGCAGCGGCCGAACACAGGGGCGGTACAATGAGCAGTTCTTC. This gives the protein CASSGRTQGRYNEQFF.

CDR3 amino acids: CASSRTGTGNTIYF. The CDR3 DNA reads TGTGCCAGCAGCAGGACAGGGACTGGAAACACCATATATTTT. The J gene is TRBJ1-3, the V gene TRBV6-5; 8 positions match TRBD1. CDR1 MNHEY and CDR2 SVGAGI come from the germline V gene. The CDR3 is made up of 14 amino acids. Trimming removed 6 bases from V and 2 bases from J; junction bases left unmatched: 3.

This chain uses TRBV4-3 with TRBJ1-6, with 8 bases identical to TRBD1. Looked up from germline, CDR1 is LGHNA and CDR2 is YSLEER. Trimming removed 2 bases from V and 6 bases from J; junction bases left unmatched: 3. The CDR3 runs 15 residues. CDR3 in amino acids: CASSQRDRINSPLHF. In DNA, the CDR3 is TGCGCCAGCAGCCAAAGGGACAGGATTAATTCACCCCTCCACTTT.

V and J are TRBV5-1 and TRBJ2-2; 12 bases fit TRBD1. J lost 0 bases, V lost 7 bases, and 7 bases had no gene match. The CDR3 consists of 17 residues. The germline CDR1 and CDR2 sequences are SGHRS and YFSETQ. CDR3 in amino acids: CASGGQGARANTGELFF. The CDR3 DNA reads TGCGCCAGCGGGGGACAGGGGGCCAGGGCGAACACCGGGGAGCTGTTTTTT.

The chain recombines TRBV3-1 (or the pseudogene TRBV3-2) with TRBJ2-1, with TRBD2 matching 9 bases. CDR1 is LGHDT, CDR2 YNNKEL, per germline (reference sequence). The CDR3 is made up of 16 amino acids. Trimming cost V 1 base and J 4 bases; bases outside gene matches: 5. CDR3 DNA: TGTGCCAGCAGCCAAGGCGGGGGGGGCAATTACAATGAGCAGTTCTTC. Translated: CASSQGGGGNYNEQFF.

V gene TRBV5-1 combines with J gene TRBJ2-5; 7 positions match TRBD2. V lost 0 bases, J lost 3 bases, and 5 bases stayed unmatched. Germline lookup yields CDR1 SGHRS and CDR2 YFSETQ. The CDR3 runs 15 residues. The CDR3 protein is CASSLGGTKEETQYF. Here the CDR3 DNA reads TGCGCCAGCAGCTTGGGGGGGACTAAGGAAGAGACCCAGTACTTC.

The chain joins TRBV11-2 to TRBJ1-3, with 9 bases identical to TRBD1. This CDR3 has 15 amino acids. Germline CDR1 and CDR2: SGHAT and FQNNGV. V shed 5 bases and J 5 bases; nucleotides not matched to a gene: 7. Here the CDR3 reads CASSRGQGRRNTIYF. The CDR3 DNA is TGTGCCAGCAGCAGGGGACAGGGCAGACGAAACACCATATATTTT. The entire variable domain, with the rest obtained from reference TRBV11-2 and TRBJ1-3, is as follows: EAGVAQSPRYKIIEKRQSVAFWCNPISGHATLYWYQQILGQGPKLLIQFQNNGVVDDSQLPKDRFSAERLKGVDSTLKIQPAKLEDSAVYLCASSRGQGRRNTIYFGEGSWLTVV.

The chain joins TRBV28 to TRBJ1-1; TRBD1 matches at 7 bases. There are 12 residues in the CDR3. From germline, CDR1 is MDHEN and CDR2 SYDVKM. Trimming took 10 bases from V and 6 from J; bases not matched to a gene: 8. This CDR3 is CATNLQGPEAFF. CDR3 nucleotide sequence: TGTGCCACAAACTTACAGGGGCCTGAAGCTTTCTTT.

The rearrangement links TRBV7-9 to TRBJ2-2, with TRBD2 matching over 10 bases. The CDR3 contains 17 residues. V lost 2 bases, J lost 3 bases, and 6 bases stayed unmatched. CDR1 and CDR2 (germline): SEHNR, FQNEAQ (reference sequence). CDR3 sequence (DNA): TGTGCCAGCAGCTTAAGGTTAGCGGGAGGATACACCGGGGAGCTGTTTTTT. Protein product: CASSLRLAGGYTGELFF.

J is TRBJ1-1 and V is TRBV18; TRBD1 matches 8 bases. Trimming removed 1 base from V and 5 bases from J; junction bases left unmatched: 9. Germline V gene data show CDR1 as KGHSH and CDR2 as LQKENI. The CDR3 contains 16 residues. CDR3 region: CASSPRTTGDLTEAFF. The CDR3, as DNA: TGTGCCAGCTCACCACGGACGACAGGGGATTTAACTGAAGCTTTCTTT.

The J gene is TRBJ2-1, the V gene TRBV7-8; no clear D. Between the trimmed V and J ends, which lost 3 bases and 2 bases, there was a span of 8 bases. The CDR3 covers 14 residues. Germline assignment: CDR1 SGHVS and CDR2 FQNEAQ. CDR3 nucleotide sequence: TGTGCCAGCAGCTTTGGCGGTCCCTACAATGAGCAGTTCTTC. It translates to CASSFGGPYNEQFF. Full variable domain (rest looked up from reference TRBV7-8 and TRBJ2-1): GAGVSQSPRYKVAKRGQDVALRCDPISGHVSLFWYQQALGQGPEFLTYFQNEAQLDKSGLPSDRFFAERPEGSVSTLKIQRTQQEDSAVYLCASSFGGPYNEQFFGPGTRLTVL.

The table lists this clone with a count of one. The V gene is TRBV4-3, the J gene TRBJ2-3; tentatively, D is TRBD1 (6 bases). The germline V gene has CDR1 LGHNA and CDR2 YSLEER. V was clipped by 0 bases and J by 3 bases, with 10 bases between them. This CDR3 is built from 15 residues. CDR3 coding DNA: TGCGCCAGCAGCCAAGATAGGGGGAAGACAGATACGCAGTATTTT. Translated, it gives CASSQDRGKTDTQYF.

The CDR3 reads CASSQDSGGEEDTGELFF. The DNA for the CDR3 is TGCGCCAGCAGCCAAGATTCGGGCGGGGAGGAGGACACCGGGGAGCTGTTTTTT. The chain couples TRBV4-1 to TRBJ2-2; D perhaps matches TRBD2 (6 bases). The V end lost 0 bases, the J end lost 3 bases, and 17 bases lay between the germline ends. Germline V CDR1 and CDR2: MGHRA, YSYEKL. This CDR3 region has 18 residues.

This clone appeared once. CDR3 loop: CASSASGLGFYNEQFF. The CDR3 DNA sequence: TGTGCCAGCAGTGCTAGCGGGTTAGGATTCTACAATGAGCAGTTCTTC. V is TRBV28 and J is TRBJ2-1; 8 bases are shared with TRBD2. CDR3 length: 16 amino acids. CDR1 and CDR2 (germline): MDHEN, SYDVKM. The J segment lost 3 bases and the V segment lost 5 bases, leaving 9 bases of the junction unmatched.

V usage is TRBV19 and J usage is TRBJ1-2; no clear D gene. Germline V gene data show CDR1 as LNHDA and CDR2 as SQIVND (reference sequence). The CDR3 sequence is 12 residues long. Between the trimmed V and J ends, which lost 4 bases and 4 bases, there was a span of 7 bases. CDR3 in DNA: TGTGCCAGTAGTAACGGGGTCTATGGCTACACCTTC. It encodes CASSNGVYGYTF. Together with reference TRBV19 and TRBJ1-2, the CDR3 gives the full variable domain: DGGITQSPKYLFRKEGQNVTLSCEQNLNHDAMYWYRQDPGQGLRLIYYSQIVNDFQKGDIAEGYSVSREKKESFPLTVTSAQKNPTAFYLCASSNGVYGYTFGSGTRLTVV.

The V gene is TRBV3-1 (or the pseudogene TRBV3-2), the J gene TRBJ1-3; 7 bases agree with TRBD1. CDR3 length equals 15 residues. V was clipped by 3 bases and J by 4 bases; unmatched bases: 6. Germline CDR1 reads LGHDT; CDR2 reads YNNKEL (reference sequence). DNA of the CDR3: TGTGCCAGCAGCCACGCCACAGGGGTGGGAAACACCATATATTTT. Its protein product is CASSHATGVGNTIYF.

The V call is TRBV11-3, the J call TRBJ1-1; D remains unclear. In germline, CDR1 is SGHNT, CDR2 YENEEA. The CDR3 extends over 14 amino acids. The V end lost 6 bases, the J end lost 1 base, and 12 bases lay between the germline ends. The CDR3 coding sequence is TGTGCCAGCAGTCGTGGGCGGGGGAACACTGAAGCTTTCTTT. This encodes CASSRGRGNTEAFF. Using reference TRBV11-3 and TRBJ1-1 for the parts outside the CDR3, the full variable domain is EAGVVQSPRYKIIEKKQPVAFWCNPISGHNTLYWYLQNLGQGPELLIRYENEEAVDDSQLPKDRFSAERLKGVDSTLKIQPAELGDSAVYLCASSRGRGNTEAFFGQGTRLTVV.

The genes are TRBV28 and TRBJ1-3; D may be TRBD1 (5 bases). This CDR3 is 20 amino acids long. The germline V gene encodes CDR1 MDHEN and CDR2 SYDVKM. Trimming pared 2 bases from V and 0 bases from J, leaving 23 bases between. The CDR3 DNA is TGTGCCAGCAGTTTAAAGTTCCTCAGGGCCACAAAGTACTCTGGAAACACCATATATTTT. Translating it yields CASSLKFLRATKYSGNTIYF. The full variable domain, rest sourced from reference TRBV28 and TRBJ1-3, is DVKVTQSSRYLVKRTGEKVFLECVQDMDHENMFWYRQDPGLGLRLIYFSYDVKMKEKGDIPEGYSVSREKKERFSLILESASTNQTSMYLCASSLKFLRATKYSGNTIYFGEGSWLTVV.

This rearrangement joins TRBV28 to TRBJ1-1; D not resolved. The CDR3 loop spans 14 amino acids. CDR1 and CDR2 from the germline V gene are MDHEN and SYDVKM. V shed 3 bases and J shed 4 bases, with 12 bases lying between them. CDR3 sequence reads: CASSLNGLGTEAFF. The CDR3 coding sequence is TGTGCCAGCAGTTTGAACGGTCTAGGCACTGAAGCTTTCTTT.

The sample holds one count of this clone. The chain couples TRBV2 to TRBJ2-2; 11 nucleotides match TRBD2. Germline lookup yields CDR1 SNHLY and CDR2 FYNNEI. The V gene end was trimmed by 4 bases and the J gene end by 6 bases; junction bases not matched to a gene: 4. The CDR3 runs 15 residues. The DNA of the CDR3 is TGTGCCAGCAGTGGGACTAGCGGGTTCGCCGGGGAGCTGTTTTTT. Protein: CASSGTSGFAGELFF.

The V call is TRBV3-1 (or the pseudogene TRBV3-2), the J call TRBJ2-6; TRBD2 matches 12 bases. The V segment lost 4 bases and the J segment 2 bases; nucleotides outside the gene matches: 9. Germline CDR1 LGHDT, CDR2 YNNKEL (reference sequence). CDR3 length: 19 residues. CDR3 region: CASSRRKLAGGTGANVLTF. The CDR3 coding sequence is TGTGCCAGCAGCCGGCGCAAACTAGCGGGAGGAACTGGGGCCAACGTCCTGACTTTC.

The rearrangement uses TRBV5-1 and TRBJ2-1, with D tentatively TRBD1 (5 bases). V was trimmed by 0 bases and J by 12 bases, leaving 13 bases between them. CDR1 and CDR2 (germline): SGHRS, YFSETQ. CDR3 length: 13 residues. CDR3 coding DNA: TGCGCCAGCAGCTTGGAGACCAGGGATGTGCAGTTCTTC. It specifies CASSLETRDVQFF.

This clone was detected only once. The gene calls are TRBV25-1 and TRBJ2-7, with no clear D. Germline CDR1 reads MGHDK; CDR2 reads SYGVNS. The germline V and J ends were trimmed by 6 bases and 3 bases, with 12 bases remaining between them. The CDR3 spans 13 residues. CDR3 DNA sequence: TGTGCCAGCAGCCGCAGTGGAGTCTACGAGCAGTACTTC. This sequence encodes CASSRSGVYEQYF.

The V and J genes are TRBV11-2 and TRBJ1-2; a weak D match, TRBD1 (6 bases). Looked up from germline, CDR1 is SGHAT and CDR2 is FQNNGV. Trimming removed 5 bases at V and 5 bases at J, with 12 bases between. This CDR3 is 13 amino acids long. CDR3 amino acids: CASSPERGYGYTF. CDR3 DNA sequence: TGTGCCAGCAGCCCTGAGAGGGGGTATGGCTACACCTTC.

This clone was found once. This chain links TRBV18 with TRBJ2-3; unclear D gene. The CDR3 contains 14 residues. V shed 5 bases and J shed 0 bases, with 9 bases lying between them. Germline assignment: CDR1 KGHSH and CDR2 LQKENI. Here the CDR3 reads CASSSLSSTDTQYF. DNA for the CDR3: TGTGCCAGCTCATCACTATCTAGCACAGATACGCAGTATTTT. Full variable domain (remainder filled in from reference TRBV18 and TRBJ2-3): NAGVMQNPRHLVRRRGQEARLRCSPMKGHSHVYWYRQLPEEGLKFMVYLQKENIIDESGMPKERFSAEFPKEGPSILRIQQVVRGDSAAYFCASSSLSSTDTQYFGPGTRLTVL.

V usage is TRBV5-1 and J usage is TRBJ1-1, with D maybe TRBD1 (6 bases). CDR1 SGHRS and CDR2 YFSETQ come from the germline V gene. CDR3 length: 14 amino acids. The ends were cut back, 0 bases at V and 6 bases at J, with 12 bases in the middle. CDR3 coding DNA: TGCGCCAGCAGCTTGGCCGTCAGGGGCTCTGAAGCTTTCTTT. It codes for CASSLAVRGSEAFF.

The chain employs TRBV3-1 (or the pseudogene TRBV3-2) and TRBJ2-1; 7 bases align to TRBD2. Per germline, CDR1 LGHDT and CDR2 YNNKEL (reference sequence). The length of the CDR3 is 15 residues. The junction had 7 bases not matched to a gene; V was cut back by 1 base and J by 7 bases. The CDR3 loop reads CASSQVGGGTNEQFF. DNA of the CDR3: TGTGCCAGCAGCCAAGTTGGGGGGGGGACGAATGAGCAGTTCTTC.

This sequence joins TRBV5-1 and TRBJ2-5; no clear D. This CDR3 is 13 amino acids long. V was trimmed by 5 bases and J by 3 bases, leaving 11 bases between them. Germline V gene lookup returns CDR1 SGHRS and CDR2 YFSETQ. The CDR3 DNA sequence: TGCGCCAGCAGTACCTCCGAGAAAGAGACCCAGTACTTC. This encodes CASSTSEKETQYF.